This T cell receptor (beta chain) came from a study of T cell repertoires and Cas9 in healthy adults (dated by TCRdb to 2017 to 2018). Regarding the complete study: Within the CD4 and CD8 compartments, the researchers characterized SpCas9-reactive T cells in terms of multi-effector potency, cytotoxicity and lineage determination. The study looked at preexisting T cell immunity to the Streptococcus pyogenes Cas9 nuclease (SpCas9), which is used in CRISPR gene editing. General findings and caveats noted by the study authors: In vitro, SpCas9-reactive regulatory T cells were reported to reduce the proliferation and function of SpCas9-reactive effector T cells.

All of the donors in the study were healthy humans. With respect to this clone: Its antigen is not yet known. Base qualities are not at hand, and no much larger clone is one base apart.

Library preparation was by the immunoSEQ multiplex PCR assay. In its TCRdb copy, this immuneACCESS table keeps in-frame sequences only and misses some clones. Where compared with another copy, unresolved V genes explain less than half of these, and the others have no known cause. The sample records over 11,000 clones, 89% of which are singletons. The ten largest clones take up approximately 1.5% of the sample. After removal of 4 bases from V and 6 bases from J, the junction retains 12 bases not matched to a gene. Its CDR3 holds 17 amino acids, cysteine through phenylalanine. Only the CDR3 part of the read is kept: 51 bases, read in frame from the first base. CDR1 and CDR2 are read off the germline V gene as SGDLS and YYNGEE.

The rearrangement joined TRBV9 to TRBJ2-1, with 11 bases matching TRBD2. The receptor comes from a human donor in good health. What was sequenced was Tregs (CD4+, CD25+, CD127-, CD137-, CD154-) from PBMCs; culture status not recorded. CDR3 protein: CASSPPLAGGRPNEQFF. The sequenced DNA is TGTGCCAGCAGCCCTCCCTTAGCGGGGGGGCGACCCAATGAGCAGTTCTTC.